The present TCR beta chain was sequenced within a study of CD8 T cells in Susac syndrome. As for this clonotype: One junction end disagrees with the germline gene, perhaps due to a read error.

It was with random hexamers that 0.5 to 1 ug RNA was reverse transcribed. TCRdb fed the immunoSEQ multiplex PCR reads into MiXCR, producing one record per CDR3 protein. There are 120,000 or so distinct CDR3 sequences in the sample; about 95% occur only once, and more than 0.1% lies in the top ten. Per the germline V gene, CDR1 is SGHRS and CDR2 is YFSETQ. The CDR3 consists of 14 residues. The sequence derives from a human donor in good health. Sequencing was carried out using CD4+ T cells from PBMCs. The chain uses TRBV5-1 and TRBJ1-1, with a possible D match to TRBD1 (5 bases). CDR3: CASSPGTLKTEAFF. In nucleotides, the CDR3 is TGCGCCAGCAGCCCCGGGACTCTGAAGACTGAAGCTTTCTTT.